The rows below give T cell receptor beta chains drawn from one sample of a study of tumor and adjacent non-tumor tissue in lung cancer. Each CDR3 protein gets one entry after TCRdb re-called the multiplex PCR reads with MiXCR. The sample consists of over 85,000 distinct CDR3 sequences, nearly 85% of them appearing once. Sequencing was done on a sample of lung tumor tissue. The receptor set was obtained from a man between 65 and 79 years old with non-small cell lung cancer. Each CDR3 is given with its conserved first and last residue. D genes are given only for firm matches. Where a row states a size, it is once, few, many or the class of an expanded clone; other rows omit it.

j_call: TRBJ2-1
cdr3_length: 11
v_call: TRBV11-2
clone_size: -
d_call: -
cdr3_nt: TGTGCCAGCAGATTCGAACCAGTGCAGTCCTTC
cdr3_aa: CASRFEPVQSF

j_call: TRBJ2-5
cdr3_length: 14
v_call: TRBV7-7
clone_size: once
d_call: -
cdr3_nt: TGTGCTAGCAGCCCCTCCGGGATAGCATCGACCCGGTACTTC
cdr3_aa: CASSPSGIASTRYF

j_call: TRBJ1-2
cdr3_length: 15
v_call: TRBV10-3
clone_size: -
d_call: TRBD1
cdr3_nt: TGTGCCATCATTAAGGAACGGGACAGTCTATATGGCTACACCTTC
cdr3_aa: CAIIKERDSLYGYTF

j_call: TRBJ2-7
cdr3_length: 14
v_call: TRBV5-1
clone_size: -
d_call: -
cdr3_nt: TGCGCCAGCAGCTTCTTTTCAGGGCGCGACGAGCAGAGCTTC
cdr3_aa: CASSFFSGRDEQSF

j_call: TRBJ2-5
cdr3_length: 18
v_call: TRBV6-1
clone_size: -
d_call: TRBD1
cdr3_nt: TGTGCCAGCAGTCGATTCAACCCCTGGACAGGGGGACAAGAGACCCAGTACTTC
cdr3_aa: CASSRFNPWTGGQETQYF

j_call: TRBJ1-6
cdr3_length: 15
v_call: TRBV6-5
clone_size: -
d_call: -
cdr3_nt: TGTGCCACCAGTTATTCTGACGGTAAAGATTCACCCCTCCACTTT
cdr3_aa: CATSYSDGKDSPLHF

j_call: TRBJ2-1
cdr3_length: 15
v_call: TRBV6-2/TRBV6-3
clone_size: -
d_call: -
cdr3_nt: TGTGCCGGCAGTCCGGGGCTAGGCAATACCAATGAGGAGTTCTTC
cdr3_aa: CAGSPGLGNTNEEFF

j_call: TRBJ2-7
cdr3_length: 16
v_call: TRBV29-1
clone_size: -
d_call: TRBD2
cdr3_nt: TGCAGCGTTGACGGACTAGCGGGGCCCCCTACCTACGAGCAGTACTTC
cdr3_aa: CSVDGLAGPPTYEQYF

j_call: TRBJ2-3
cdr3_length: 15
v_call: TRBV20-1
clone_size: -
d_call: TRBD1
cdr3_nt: TGCAGTGCTGGATTCGGGACAGGGCGTAGGGATACGCGGTATTTT
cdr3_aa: CSAGFGTGRRDTRYF

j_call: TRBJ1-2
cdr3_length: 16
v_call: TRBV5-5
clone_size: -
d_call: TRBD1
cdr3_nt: TGTGTCAGCAGTTTGGAATATCTGGGACAGGGCCGTGGCTATACCTTC
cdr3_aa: CVSSLEYLGQGRGYTF

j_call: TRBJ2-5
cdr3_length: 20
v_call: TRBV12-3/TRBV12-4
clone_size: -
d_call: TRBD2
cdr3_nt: TGTGCCAGCAGAAAAAGTGACCACCCGACTAGCGGGTTTTCCCAGGAGACCCAGTACTTC
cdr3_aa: CASRKSDHPTSGFSQETQYF

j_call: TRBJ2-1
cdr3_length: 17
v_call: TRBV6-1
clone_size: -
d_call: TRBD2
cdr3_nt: TGTGCCAGCAGTGAAGCTTTGAGCGGGGGGGCCTACGATGAGCAGTTCTTC
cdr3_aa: CASSEALSGGAYDEQFF

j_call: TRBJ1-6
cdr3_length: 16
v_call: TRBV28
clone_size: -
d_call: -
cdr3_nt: TGTGCCAGCAGTTTGCAATCAGGGCGGGATAATTCACCCCTCCGCTTT
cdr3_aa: CASSLQSGRDNSPLRF

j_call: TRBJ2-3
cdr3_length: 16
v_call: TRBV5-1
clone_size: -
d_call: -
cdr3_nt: TGCGCCAGTAGCCCCTTTTATTCGGGGGGCTCGGATATGCAGTACTTT
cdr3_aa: CASSPFYSGGSDMQYF

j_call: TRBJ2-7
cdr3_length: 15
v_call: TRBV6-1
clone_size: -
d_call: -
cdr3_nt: TGTACCAGCAGGGGGGATAGGGCTGTCACCTACGAGCAGTACTTC
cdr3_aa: CTSRGDRAVTYEQYF

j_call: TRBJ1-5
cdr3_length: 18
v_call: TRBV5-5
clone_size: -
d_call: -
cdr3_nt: TGCGCCAGCAGCTTGAATGGAGGGTTTGGGGTTAGCAATCTGCCCCAGCATTTT
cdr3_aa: CASSLNGGFGVSNLPQHF

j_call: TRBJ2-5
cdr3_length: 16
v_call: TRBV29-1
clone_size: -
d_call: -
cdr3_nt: TGCTGCGACAAGCCCTACCTCCAGACAGGTCATGAGACCCAGTACTTC
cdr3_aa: CCDKPYLQTGHETQYF

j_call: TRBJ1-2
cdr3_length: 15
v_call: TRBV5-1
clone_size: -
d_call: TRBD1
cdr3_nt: TGCACCAGCATCATATCGGGACAGGGAGCTGGTGGCTACACCTTC
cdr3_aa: CTSIISGQGAGGYTF

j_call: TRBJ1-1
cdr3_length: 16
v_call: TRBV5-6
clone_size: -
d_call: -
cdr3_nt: TGTGCCAGCATCCTGGTGTATAGGGGGGGGGACACTGAAGCTTTATTT
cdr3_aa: CASILVYRGGDTEALF

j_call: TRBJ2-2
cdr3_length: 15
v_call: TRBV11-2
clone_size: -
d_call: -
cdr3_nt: TGTGCCGGCAACCCCCTAGCAGGGGGGACCGGGGAGCTGTTTTTT
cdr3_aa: CAGNPLAGGTGELFF

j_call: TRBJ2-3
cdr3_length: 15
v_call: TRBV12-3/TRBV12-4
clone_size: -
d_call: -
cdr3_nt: TGTGCCAGTAGTTTAACAACGGTATGCACAGATACGCAGTATTTT
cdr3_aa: CASSLTTVCTDTQYF

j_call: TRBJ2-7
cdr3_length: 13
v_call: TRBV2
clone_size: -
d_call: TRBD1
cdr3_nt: TGTGTCAGCAGTACGGACAGGGTTTACGAGCAGTACTTC
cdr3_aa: CVSSTDRVYEQYF

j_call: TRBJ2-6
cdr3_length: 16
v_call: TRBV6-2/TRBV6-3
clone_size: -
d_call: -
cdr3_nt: TGTGCCAGCAGTTACAGTGGGGTCTCTGGGGCCAGCGTCCTGACTTTC
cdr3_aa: CASSYSGVSGASVLTF

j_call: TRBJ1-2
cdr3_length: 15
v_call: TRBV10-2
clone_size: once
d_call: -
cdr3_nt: TGCGTCAGCAGTGAGTCGAGGGGTCAGAGCTATGGTTACACCTTC
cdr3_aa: CVSSESRGQSYGYTF

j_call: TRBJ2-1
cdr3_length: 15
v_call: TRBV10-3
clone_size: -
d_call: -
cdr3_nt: TGTGCCATCAGCGAGTACTGGGACTCCTACAATGAGCAGTTCTTC
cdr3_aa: CAISEYWDSYNEQFF

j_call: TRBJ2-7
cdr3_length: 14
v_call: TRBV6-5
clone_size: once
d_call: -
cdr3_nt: TGTGCCAGCAATTACGTGATGGGGACCTACGAGCAGTATTTC
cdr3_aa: CASNYVMGTYEQYF

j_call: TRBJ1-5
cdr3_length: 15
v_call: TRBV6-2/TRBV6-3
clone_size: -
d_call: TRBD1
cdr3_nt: TGTGCCAACGGTTATCTGGACAGGAGCAATCAGCCCCAGCATTTT
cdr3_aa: CANGYLDRSNQPQHF

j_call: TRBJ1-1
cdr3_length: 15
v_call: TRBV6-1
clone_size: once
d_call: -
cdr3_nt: TGTGCCAGCAGTGATTTGCGGGTGCTGAACACTGAAACTTTCTTT
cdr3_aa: CASSDLRVLNTETFF

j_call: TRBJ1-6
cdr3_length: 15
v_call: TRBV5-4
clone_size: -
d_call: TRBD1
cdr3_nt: TGTGCCAACAGCTCTCAGGACAGGGCTAATTCACCCCTCCACTTT
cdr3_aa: CANSSQDRANSPLHF

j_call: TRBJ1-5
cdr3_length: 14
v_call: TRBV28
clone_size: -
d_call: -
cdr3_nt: TGTGCCAGCCGCTCCGCCGACCCCAATCAGCCCCAGCATTTT
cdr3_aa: CASRSADPNQPQHF

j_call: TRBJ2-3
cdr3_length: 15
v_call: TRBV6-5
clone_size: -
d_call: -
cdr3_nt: TGTACTAGCAGTTACTGGGGGGCTAGCACAGATACGCAGTATTTT
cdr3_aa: CTSSYWGASTDTQYF

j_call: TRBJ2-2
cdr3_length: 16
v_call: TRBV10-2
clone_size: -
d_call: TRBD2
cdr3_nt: TGCGCCAGCAGAACAGACGGGGGGGGTAACACCGGGGAGCGGTTTTTT
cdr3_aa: CASRTDGGGNTGERFF

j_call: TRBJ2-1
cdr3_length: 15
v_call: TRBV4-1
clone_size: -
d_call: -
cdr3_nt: TGCGCCAGCAGGAACCCCTGGAGCTCCTACAATGAGCAGTTCTTC
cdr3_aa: CASRNPWSSYNEQFF

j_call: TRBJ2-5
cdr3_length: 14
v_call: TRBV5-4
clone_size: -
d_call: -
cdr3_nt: TGTGCCAACAGGAAAGGGACATCCAAAGAGACCCAGTACTTT
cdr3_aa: CANRKGTSKETQYF

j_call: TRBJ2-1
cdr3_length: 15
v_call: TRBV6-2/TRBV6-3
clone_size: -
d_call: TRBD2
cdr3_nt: TGTGCCAGTAGTCCGGGACTAGGCAATGGCAATAAGCAGTTCTTC
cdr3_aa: CASSPGLGNGNKQFF

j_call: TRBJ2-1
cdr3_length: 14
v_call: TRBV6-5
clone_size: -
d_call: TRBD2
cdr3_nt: TGTGCCGGTAGTTTCCGGACTAGCATCAATGAGCAGTTCTTC
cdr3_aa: CAGSFRTSINEQFF

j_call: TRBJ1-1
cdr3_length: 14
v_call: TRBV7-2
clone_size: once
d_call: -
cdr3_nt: TGTGCCAGCAACTTACGGGGAGGTGACAGTGAAGCTTTCTTT
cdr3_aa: CASNLRGGDSEAFF

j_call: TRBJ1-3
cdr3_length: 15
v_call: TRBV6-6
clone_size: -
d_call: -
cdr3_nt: TGTGCCAGCAGCAACTTGGGATGGGGGGGAAACACCATATATTTT
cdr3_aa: CASSNLGWGGNTIYF

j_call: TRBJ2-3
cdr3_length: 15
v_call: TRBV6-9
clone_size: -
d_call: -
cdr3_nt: TGTGGCAGCAGTTATTCGGGGCAACGCACAGATACACAGTATTTT
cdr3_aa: CGSSYSGQRTDTQYF

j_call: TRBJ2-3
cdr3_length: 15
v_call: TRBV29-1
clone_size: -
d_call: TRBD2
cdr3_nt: TGCAGCGTGGAAAGACTAGCGAGGGTAGCAGATGCGCAGTATTTT
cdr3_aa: CSVERLARVADAQYF

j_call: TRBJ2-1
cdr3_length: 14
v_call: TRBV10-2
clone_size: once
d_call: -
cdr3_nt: TGCGCGAGCAGTGAGCCTCCACTAGTACATGAGCACTTCTTC
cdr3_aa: CASSEPPLVHEHFF

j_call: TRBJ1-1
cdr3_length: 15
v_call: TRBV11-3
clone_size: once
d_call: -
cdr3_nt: TGTCCCAGCAGCCCCGCCACCGCAGAGGACACTGGAGCTTTCTTT
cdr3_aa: CPSSPATAEDTGAFF

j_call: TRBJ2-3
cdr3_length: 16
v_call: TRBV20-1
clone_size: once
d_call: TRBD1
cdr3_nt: TGCAGTGTTAGGAGTCTTCCCGGGGATGGGACAGATACGCAATATTTT
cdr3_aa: CSVRSLPGDGTDTQYF

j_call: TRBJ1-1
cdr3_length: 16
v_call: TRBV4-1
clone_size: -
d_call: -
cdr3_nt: TGCGCCAGCAGCCGATCGGCCCCGGGTTCGAACACTGAAGCTTTCTTT
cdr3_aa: CASSRSAPGSNTEAFF

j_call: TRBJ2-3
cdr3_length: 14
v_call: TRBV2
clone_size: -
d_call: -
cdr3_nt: TGTGCCAGCAGTGCGGGGTGGAGCGATCAGCCCCAGTATTTT
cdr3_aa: CASSAGWSDQPQYF